These 19 T cell receptor beta chains share one sample of origin, sequenced in a study of Ad26.COV2.S vaccination and SARS-CoV-2 variants. Treatment of the sample: approximately 18 received Ad26.COV2.S at low or high dose, single or two shots; several received placebo; per-sample allocation not given. Following the first vaccine or placebo injection, samples were taken on day 63. Some clones are missing from TCRdb's copy, which holds only in-frame ones; the method was immunoSEQ multiplex PCR. The data contain around 320,000 clones, 70% to 90% of them singletons. The input for sequencing was peripheral blood, taken in a trial of Ad26.COV2.S vaccine versus placebo. The receptor source for this set is a person aged 18-60 years who received the Ad26.COV2.S COVID-19 vaccine or a placebo.

This clone was recorded only once. This chain links TRBV19 with TRBJ1-3; D is ambiguous. The CDR3 covers 15 residues. V dropped 4 bases and J dropped 0 bases, with 10 bases sitting between them. The germline V gene has CDR1 LNHDA and CDR2 SQIVND (reference sequence). This CDR3 is CASSRGGASGNTIYF. The CDR3 DNA reads TGTGCCAGTAGTAGAGGCGGTGCCTCTGGAAACACCATATATTTT.

The J gene is TRBJ2-6, the V gene TRBV29-1; the D call may be TRBD1 or TRBD2 (5 bases each). The germline V and J ends were trimmed by 8 bases and 2 bases, with 16 bases remaining between them. Per germline, CDR1 SQVTM and CDR2 ANQGSEA. CDR3 length: 15 amino acids. The CDR3 DNA follows: TGCAGCCACACCCTGAGGGGACCTGGGGCCAACGTCCTGACTTTC. It specifies CSHTLRGPGANVLTF.

This chain joins TRBV7-9 and TRBJ2-7, with TRBD2 matching over 9 bases. This CDR3 has 14 residues. Germline V gene data show CDR1 as SEHNR and CDR2 as FQNEAQ (reference sequence). V gave up 3 bases and J gave up 4 bases; unmatched junction bases: 4. CDR3 DNA: TGTGCCAGCAGCTTCCTAGCGGGAAAATACGAGCAGTACTTC. Amino acid sequence: CASSFLAGKYEQYF. Complete variable domain (other parts from reference TRBV7-9 and TRBJ2-7): DTGVSQNPRHKITKRGQNVTFRCDPISEHNRLYWYRQTLGQGPEFLTYFQNEAQLEKSRLLSDRFSAERPKGSFSTLEIQRTEQGDSAMYLCASSFLAGKYEQYFGPGTRLTVT.

This rearrangement joins TRBV7-9 to TRBJ2-1; D might be TRBD2 (5 bases). Germline values: CDR1 SEHNR, CDR2 FQNEAQ (reference sequence). V lost 5 bases and J lost 8, with 19 bases in between. The CDR3 runs to 15 residues. This CDR3 is CASSPRQNLRDEQFF. The CDR3 DNA reads TGTGCCAGCAGCCCCCGACAAAACCTGAGGGATGAGCAGTTCTTC.

The rearrangement uses TRBV5-4 and TRBJ2-2; D ambiguous. The CDR3 totals 16 residues. Deletions cut 2 bases from V and 0 bases from J, with 11 bases between. Looked up from germline, CDR1 is SGHNT and CDR2 is YYREEE (reference sequence). CDR3 amino acids: CASSFVLTSNTGELFF. The DNA of the CDR3 is TGTGCCAGCAGCTTCGTGTTAACCTCGAACACCGGGGAGCTGTTTTTT.

This chain uses TRBV5-4 with TRBJ1-1, with D unresolved. Germline CDR1 and CDR2: SGHNT and YYREEE (reference sequence). The CDR3 sequence is 15 residues long. V shed 3 bases and J shed 6 bases, with 18 bases lying between them. The CDR3 reads CASSYIQSAMAEAFF. Written as DNA, the CDR3 is TGTGCCAGCAGCTACATACAGAGTGCCATGGCTGAAGCTTTCTTT.

The chain links TRBV6-6 to TRBJ1-5; TRBD1 might be the D (5 bases). V was trimmed by 7 bases and J by 10 bases, leaving 11 bases between them. Germline V gene sequence: CDR1 MNHNY, CDR2 SVGAGI (reference sequence). The CDR3 totals 11 residues. CDR3 loop: CASTNTGPQHF. As DNA, the CDR3 is TGTGCCAGCACCAACACAGGCCCCCAGCATTTT.

This chain uses TRBV6-6 with TRBJ1-2; unclear D gene. The CDR3 is made up of 11 amino acids. Germline values: CDR1 MNHNY, CDR2 SVGAGI (reference sequence). V dropped 6 bases and J dropped 7 bases, with 9 bases sitting between them. The CDR3 loop reads CASSLQVGYTF. Here the CDR3 DNA reads TGTGCCAGCAGCCTACAAGTTGGCTACACCTTC.

This rearrangement joins TRBV21-1 to TRBJ1-2; the table's D call, TRBD1, was not checked against the DNA. TRBV21-1 is a known pseudogene. CDR3 size: 15 residues. The CDR3 loop is CASSRGTVEYWGYTF. CDR3 bases: TGTGCCAGCAGCAGAGGGACAGTGGAATACTGGGGCTACACCTTC.

J is TRBJ1-2 and V is TRBV6-5; D is possibly TRBD1 (5 bases). From germline, CDR1 is MNHEY and CDR2 SVGAGI. The CDR3 runs 14 residues. Trimming took 2 bases from V and 5 from J, leaving 12 bases between them. The CDR3, as DNA: TGTGCCAGCAGTTACGGGGGAGGTATATATGGCTACACCTTC. It specifies CASSYGGGIYGYTF.

As DNA, the CDR3 is TGTGCCAGCAGCTTAGGTGCCGGGGAGCTGTTTTTT. Translated: CASSLGAGELFF. This chain links TRBV11-3 with TRBJ2-2; no firm D call. The CDR3 has 12 residues. Germline V CDR1 and CDR2: SGHNT, YENEEA. V was shortened by 1 base and J by 6 bases, with 3 bases between the two germline ends. The variable domain in full, with the rest retrieved from reference TRBV11-3 and TRBJ2-2, is EAGVVQSPRYKIIEKKQPVAFWCNPISGHNTLYWYLQNLGQGPELLIRYENEEAVDDSQLPKDRFSAERLKGVDSTLKIQPAELGDSAVYLCASSLGAGELFFGEGSRLTVL.

The chain employs TRBV13 and TRBJ1-2, with D perhaps TRBD1 (5 bases). CDR1 and CDR2 from the germline V gene are PRHDT and FYEKMQ (reference sequence). This CDR3 spans 13 amino acids. V lost 5 bases to trimming and J lost 4 bases, with 11 bases between them. The CDR3 DNA reads as TGTGCCAGCAGCATCCGGGACGCCTATGGCTACACCTTC. Translation: CASSIRDAYGYTF.

The chain uses TRBV20-1 and TRBJ1-1, with TRBD1 identical over 7 bases. The CDR3 spans 13 residues. Germline CDR1 and CDR2: DFQATT and SNEGSKA (reference sequence). V dropped 3 bases and J dropped 1; count of bases not matched to a gene: 2. CDR3 in amino acids: CSASWDRNTEAFF. Here the CDR3 DNA reads TGCAGTGCTAGTTGGGACAGGAACACTGAAGCTTTCTTT.

The rearrangement links TRBV10-3 to TRBJ1-1; no definite D call. The CDR3 runs 11 residues. Germline values: CDR1 ENHRY, CDR2 SYGVKD. The V gene lost 2 bases and the J gene lost 6 bases, with 4 bases spanning the gap. The CDR3 protein is CAISEGAEAFF. CDR3 DNA: TGTGCCATCAGTGAGGGCGCTGAAGCTTTCTTT.

The genes are TRBV18 and TRBJ1-2; 7 nucleotides align to TRBD1. This CDR3 spans 14 amino acids. Germline V gene lookup returns CDR1 KGHSH and CDR2 LQKENI. With 3 bases clipped from V and 2 bases from J, the junction kept 3 bases outside the gene matches. The CDR3 nucleotides read TGTGCCAGCTCACCGGCACAGGGGAACTATGGCTACACCTTC. The encoded protein is CASSPAQGNYGYTF. Full variable domain (rest looked up from reference TRBV18 and TRBJ1-2): NAGVMQNPRHLVRRRGQEARLRCSPMKGHSHVYWYRQLPEEGLKFMVYLQKENIIDESGMPKERFSAEFPKEGPSILRIQQVVRGDSAAYFCASSPAQGNYGYTFGSGTRLTVV.

The chain links TRBV6-6 to TRBJ2-2; TRBD1 is a possible D gene (6 bases). Germline V gene data show CDR1 as MNHNY and CDR2 as SVGAGI (reference sequence). The CDR3 sequence is 16 residues long. The ends were cut back, 5 bases at V and 0 bases at J, with 13 bases in the middle. CDR3 nucleotide sequence: TGTGCCAGCAGTCCGCGACAGGAATCGAACACCGGGGAGCTGTTTTTT. Translation: CASSPRQESNTGELFF.

The V gene is TRBV6-6, the J gene TRBJ1-2; D is perhaps TRBD1 (6 bases). CDR1 MNHNY and CDR2 SVGAGI come from the germline V gene (reference sequence). CDR3 length: 14 residues. Trimming removed 5 bases at V and 0 bases at J, with 10 bases between. The CDR3 DNA follows: TGTGCCAGCAGTAAAGGGGGTACTAACTATGGCTACACCTTC. Translated: CASSKGGTNYGYTF.

The gene calls are TRBV3-1 (or the pseudogene TRBV3-2) and TRBJ1-2, with TRBD1 matching 10 bases. V lost 3 bases to trimming and J lost 8 bases; unmatched junction nucleotides: 6. Germline-derived CDR1 and CDR2 are LGHDT and YNNKEL (reference sequence). The length of the CDR3 is 14 residues. The CDR3 spells CASSQGDRGGGYTF. The CDR3 DNA sequence: TGTGCCAGCAGCCAGGGGGACAGGGGCGGAGGCTACACCTTC.

V gene TRBV7-6 combines with J gene TRBJ2-7; 7 bases are a match to TRBD1. This CDR3 region has 14 residues. CDR1 SGHVS and CDR2 FNYEAQ come from the germline V gene. Trimming cost V 3 bases and J 4 bases; bases outside gene matches: 6. The CDR3 coding sequence is TGTGCCAGCAGCTTGTCCGGGACAGCATACGAGCAGTACTTC. As protein: CASSLSGTAYEQYF.